The TCR beta chain under discussion was sequenced for a study of T cells expressing NK-cell markers. Study-wide context: HCMV seropositivity marked most of the eight sequenced donors; one was seronegative.

General study findings and limits: Uncertainty persisted over the HCMV specificity of expanded NKG2C+ T cell clones.

Concerning this clonotype: The target antigen is unknown.

5'RACE template switching built TCR beta cDNA with unique molecular identifiers. From its re-call of the 5' RACE reads, TCRdb lists each CDR3 protein once, without DNA. The sample data list about 460,000 distinct CDR3 sequences. The CDR3 is made up of 16 amino acids. The germline gives CDR1 ENHRY, CDR2 SYGVKD. This receptor was identified in a woman aged 45-65 years in good health. This chain uses TRBV10-3 with TRBJ2-1; as DNA is missing, the TRBD1 call by TCRdb cannot be tested. Sequencing was performed on blood T cells: a sorted CD56 or NKG2C T cell subset, CD4+ or CD8+ T cells, or bulk PBMC T cells (not recorded which). CDR3 region: CAISERDAGVYNEQFF.